The subject of this entry is one T cell receptor (beta chain). Trimming at V came to 7 bases and at J to 11 bases, leaving 10 bases not matched to a gene. The germline gives CDR1 SGHTA, CDR2 FQGNSA. The CDR3 is 12 amino acids. Then a second PCR, running about 7 to 11 cycles, was carried out with a sample-barcoded 5' primer and a J-beta primer mix. TCRdb fed the 5' RACE reads into MiXCR, producing one record per CDR3 protein. The sample contains over a million distinct CDR3 sequences, approximately 25% of which appear only once. This sample is part of a study of blood T cells in healthy people across ages. These data were also filed under a second study, of T cells of mothers and their children.

This TCR came from a girl aged 2 to 10 in good health. The V and J genes are TRBV7-2 and TRBJ1-1; TRBD1 matches 7 bases. The sample consisted of blood. In nucleotides, the CDR3 is TGTGCCAGCAACCCAAGGACAGGTCGTGCTTTCTTT. As protein: CASNPRTGRAFF.